The 2 T cell receptor beta chains listed next were all sequenced from one sample in a study of blood T cell repertoires in COVID-19. Only in-frame clones appear in the TCRdb table, and some are missing; sequencing was by immunoSEQ multiplex PCR. Of over 200,000 clones listed, around four fifths are singletons. Sequenced sample: peripheral blood. Receptor source: a woman older than 75 with active or convalescent COVID-19.

J is TRBJ1-6 and V is TRBV7-2; 8 positions match TRBD1. This CDR3 comprises 15 residues. The V gene end was trimmed by 2 bases and the J gene end by 9 bases; junction bases not matched to a gene: 6. Looked up from germline, CDR1 is SGHTA and CDR2 is FQGNSA. For the CDR3, the DNA is TGTGCCAGCAGCTTAAACCAGGGGGCTAGTTCACCCCTCCACTTT. It yields the protein CASSLNQGASSPLHF. The variable domain in full, completed from reference TRBV7-2 and TRBJ1-6, reads GAGVSQSPSNKVTEKGKDVELRCDPISGHTALYWYRQSLGQGLEFLIYFQGNSAPDKSGLPSDRFSAERTGGSVSTLTIQRTQQEDSAVYLCASSLNQGASSPLHFGNGTRLTVT.

This chain connects TRBV18 to TRBJ1-2; 8 bases match TRBD1. J lost 8 bases, V lost 10 bases, and 18 bases had no gene match. Germline V gives CDR1 KGHSH, CDR2 LQKENI. There are 15 residues in the CDR3. CDR3 DNA sequence: TGTGCCACCAAAAAGACTGGACAGGGAGCGGAAGGCTACACCTTC. Translating gives CATKKTGQGAEGYTF. The entire variable domain, with the rest obtained from reference TRBV18 and TRBJ1-2, is as follows: NAGVMQNPRHLVRRRGQEARLRCSPMKGHSHVYWYRQLPEEGLKFMVYLQKENIIDESGMPKERFSAEFPKEGPSILRIQQVVRGDSAAYFCATKKTGQGAEGYTFGSGTRLTVV.